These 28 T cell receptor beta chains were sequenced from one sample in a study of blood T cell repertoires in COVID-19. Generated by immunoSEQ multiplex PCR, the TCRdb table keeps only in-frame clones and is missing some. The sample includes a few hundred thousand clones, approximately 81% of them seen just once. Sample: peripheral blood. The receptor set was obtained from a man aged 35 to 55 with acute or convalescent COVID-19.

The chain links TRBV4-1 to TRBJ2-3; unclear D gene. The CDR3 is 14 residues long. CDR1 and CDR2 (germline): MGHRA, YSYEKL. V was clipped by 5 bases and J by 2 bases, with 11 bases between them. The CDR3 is CASSSRLFTDTQYF. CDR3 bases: TGCGCCAGCAGCTCACGACTCTTCACAGATACGCAGTATTTT.

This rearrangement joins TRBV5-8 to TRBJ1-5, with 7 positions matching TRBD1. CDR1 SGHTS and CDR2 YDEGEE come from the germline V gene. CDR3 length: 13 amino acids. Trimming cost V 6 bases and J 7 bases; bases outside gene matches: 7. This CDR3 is CASTSGGIQPQHF. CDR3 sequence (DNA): TGTGCCAGCACGTCAGGGGGGATACAGCCCCAGCATTTT.

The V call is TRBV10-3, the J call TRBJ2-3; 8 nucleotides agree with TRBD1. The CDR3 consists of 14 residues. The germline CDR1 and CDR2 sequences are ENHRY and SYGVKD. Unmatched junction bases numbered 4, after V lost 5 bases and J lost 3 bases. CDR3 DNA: TGTGCCATCAGTAGGACAGGGCGGACAGATACGCAGTATTTT. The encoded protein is CAISRTGRTDTQYF.

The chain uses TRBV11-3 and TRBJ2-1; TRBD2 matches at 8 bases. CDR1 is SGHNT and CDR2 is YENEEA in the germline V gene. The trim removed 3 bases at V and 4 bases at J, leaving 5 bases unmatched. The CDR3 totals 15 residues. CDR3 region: CASSLTGGFYNEQFF. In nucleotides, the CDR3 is TGTGCCAGCAGCTTGACGGGGGGGTTTTACAATGAGCAGTTCTTC.

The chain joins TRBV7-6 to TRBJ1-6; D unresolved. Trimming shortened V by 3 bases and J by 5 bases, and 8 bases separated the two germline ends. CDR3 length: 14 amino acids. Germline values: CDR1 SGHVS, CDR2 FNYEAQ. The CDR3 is CASSFKGDNSPLHF. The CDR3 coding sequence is TGTGCCAGCAGCTTCAAAGGAGATAATTCACCCCTCCACTTT. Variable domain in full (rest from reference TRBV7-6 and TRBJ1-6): GAGVSQSPRYKVTKRGQDVALRCDPISGHVSLYWYRQALGQGPEFLTYFNYEAQQDKSGLPNDRFSAERPEGSISTLTIQRTEQRDSAMYRCASSFKGDNSPLHFGNGTRLTVT.

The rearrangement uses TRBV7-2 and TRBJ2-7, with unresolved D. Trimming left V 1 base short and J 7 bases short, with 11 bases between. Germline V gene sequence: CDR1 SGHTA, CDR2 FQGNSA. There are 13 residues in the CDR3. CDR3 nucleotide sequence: TGTGCCAGCAGCTTAGTCTCGGGTGGGGAGCAGTACTTC. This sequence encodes CASSLVSGGEQYF.

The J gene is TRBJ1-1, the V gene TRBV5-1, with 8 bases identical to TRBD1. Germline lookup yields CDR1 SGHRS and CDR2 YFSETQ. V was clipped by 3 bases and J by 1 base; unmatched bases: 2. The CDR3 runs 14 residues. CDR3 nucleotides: TGCGCCAGCAGCTGGGGGACAGGGAACACTGAAGCTTTCTTT. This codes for CASSWGTGNTEAFF.

This CDR3 is CATSPQGWYGYTF. CDR3 bases: TGTGCCACCAGCCCCCAGGGATGGTATGGCTACACCTTC. The chain carries TRBV15 and TRBJ1-2, with D possibly matching TRBD1 (5 bases). Germline CDR1 is LNHNV and CDR2 is YYDKDF (reference sequence). Deletions cut 5 bases from V and 5 bases from J, with 12 bases between. CDR3 size: 13 residues.

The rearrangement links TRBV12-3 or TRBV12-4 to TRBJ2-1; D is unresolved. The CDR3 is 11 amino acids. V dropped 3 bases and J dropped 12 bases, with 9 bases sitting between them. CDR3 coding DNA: TGTGCCAGCAGTTTCGACATAAGGCAGTTCTTC. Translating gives CASSFDIRQFF.

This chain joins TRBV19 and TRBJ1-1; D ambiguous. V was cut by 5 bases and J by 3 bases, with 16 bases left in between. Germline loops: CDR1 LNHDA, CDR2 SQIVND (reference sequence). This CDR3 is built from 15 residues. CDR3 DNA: TGTGCCAGTAGTGCGTTCCAGGAAAAATACACTGAAGCTTTCTTT. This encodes CASSAFQEKYTEAFF.

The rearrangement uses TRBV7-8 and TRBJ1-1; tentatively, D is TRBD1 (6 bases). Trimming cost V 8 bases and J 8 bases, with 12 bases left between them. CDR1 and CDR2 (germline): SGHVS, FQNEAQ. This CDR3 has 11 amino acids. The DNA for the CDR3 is TGTGCCAGCGCCCAGGGGCGGGAAGCTTTCTTT. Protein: CASAQGREAFF.

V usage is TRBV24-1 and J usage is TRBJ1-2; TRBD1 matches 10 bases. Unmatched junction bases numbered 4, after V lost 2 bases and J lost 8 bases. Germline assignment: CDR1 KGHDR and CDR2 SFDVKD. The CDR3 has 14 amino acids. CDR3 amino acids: CATSDSGTGEGYTF. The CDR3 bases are TGTGCCACCAGTGATTCGGGGACAGGGGAAGGCTACACCTTC.

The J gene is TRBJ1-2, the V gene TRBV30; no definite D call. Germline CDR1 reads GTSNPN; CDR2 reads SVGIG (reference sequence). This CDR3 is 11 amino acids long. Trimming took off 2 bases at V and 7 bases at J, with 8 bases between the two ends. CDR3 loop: CAWSPGSGYTF. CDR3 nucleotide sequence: TGTGCCTGGAGTCCGGGTAGTGGCTACACCTTC.

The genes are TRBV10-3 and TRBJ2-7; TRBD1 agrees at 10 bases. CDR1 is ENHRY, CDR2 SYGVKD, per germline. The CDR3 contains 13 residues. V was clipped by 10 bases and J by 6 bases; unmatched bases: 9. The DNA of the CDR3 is TGTGCCACCCATCGGGACAGGGGATCCGAGCAGTACTTC. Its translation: CATHRDRGSEQYF.

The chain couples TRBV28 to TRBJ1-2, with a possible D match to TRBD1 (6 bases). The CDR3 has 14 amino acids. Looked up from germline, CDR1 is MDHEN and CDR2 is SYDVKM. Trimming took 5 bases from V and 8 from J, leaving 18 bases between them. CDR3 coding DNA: TGTGCCAGCAGTGCGACAGGCCCCCTCTCCGGCTACACCTTC. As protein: CASSATGPLSGYTF.

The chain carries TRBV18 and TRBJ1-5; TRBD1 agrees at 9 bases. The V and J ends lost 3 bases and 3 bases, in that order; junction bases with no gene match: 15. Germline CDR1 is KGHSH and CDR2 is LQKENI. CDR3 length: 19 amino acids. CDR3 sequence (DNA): TGTGCCAGCTCACCGCAGGGACAGGGATCTCATCTAATCAATCAGCCCCAGCATTTT. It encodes CASSPQGQGSHLINQPQHF.

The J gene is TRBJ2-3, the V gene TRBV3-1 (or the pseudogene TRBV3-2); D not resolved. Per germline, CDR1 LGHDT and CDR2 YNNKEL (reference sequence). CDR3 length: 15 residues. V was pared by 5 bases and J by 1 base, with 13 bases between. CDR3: CASSSPGLGTDTQYF. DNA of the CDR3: TGTGCCAGCAGCTCCCCAGGTCTCGGCACAGATACGCAGTATTTT.

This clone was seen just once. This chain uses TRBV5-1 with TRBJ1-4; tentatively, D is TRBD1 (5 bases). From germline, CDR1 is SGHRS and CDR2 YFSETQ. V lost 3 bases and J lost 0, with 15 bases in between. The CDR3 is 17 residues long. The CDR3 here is CASSYTGLKTTNEKLFF. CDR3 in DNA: TGCGCCAGCAGCTACACGGGACTGAAGACAACTAATGAAAAACTGTTTTTT.

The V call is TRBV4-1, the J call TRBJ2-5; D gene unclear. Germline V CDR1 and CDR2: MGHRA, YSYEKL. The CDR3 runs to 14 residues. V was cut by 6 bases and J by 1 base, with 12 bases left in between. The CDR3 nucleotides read TGCGCCAGCAGGGCACAGATCTCCCAAGAGACCCAGTACTTC. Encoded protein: CASRAQISQETQYF.

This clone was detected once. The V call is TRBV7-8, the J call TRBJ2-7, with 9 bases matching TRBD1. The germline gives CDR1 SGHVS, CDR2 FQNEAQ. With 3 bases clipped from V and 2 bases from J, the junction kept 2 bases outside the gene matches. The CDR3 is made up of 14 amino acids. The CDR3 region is CASSLGQGAYEQYF. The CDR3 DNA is TGTGCCAGCAGCTTGGGACAGGGCGCCTACGAGCAGTACTTC. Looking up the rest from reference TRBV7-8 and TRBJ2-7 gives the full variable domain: GAGVSQSPRYKVAKRGQDVALRCDPISGHVSLFWYQQALGQGPEFLTYFQNEAQLDKSGLPSDRFFAERPEGSVSTLKIQRTQQEDSAVYLCASSLGQGAYEQYFGPGTRLTVT.

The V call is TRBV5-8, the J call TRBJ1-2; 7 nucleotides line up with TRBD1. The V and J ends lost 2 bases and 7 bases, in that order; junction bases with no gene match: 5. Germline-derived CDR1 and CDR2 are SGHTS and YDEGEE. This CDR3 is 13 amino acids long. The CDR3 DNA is TGTGCCAGCAGCTTTCCATACAGGGGTGGCTACACCTTC. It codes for CASSFPYRGGYTF.

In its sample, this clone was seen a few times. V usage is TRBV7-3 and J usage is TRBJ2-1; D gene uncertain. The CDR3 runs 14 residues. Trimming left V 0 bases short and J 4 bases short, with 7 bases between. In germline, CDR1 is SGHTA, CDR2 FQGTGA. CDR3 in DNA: TGTGCCAGCAGCTTAACTGCTATTTACAATGAGCAGTTCTTC. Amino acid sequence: CASSLTAIYNEQFF.

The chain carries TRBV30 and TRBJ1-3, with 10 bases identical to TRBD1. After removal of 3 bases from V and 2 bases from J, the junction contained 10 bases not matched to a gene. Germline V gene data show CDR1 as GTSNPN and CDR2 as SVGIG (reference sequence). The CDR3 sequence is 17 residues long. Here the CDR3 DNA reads TGTGCCTGGAGGCGGTGGGGACAGGGGTTAACTGGAAACACCATATATTTT. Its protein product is CAWRRWGQGLTGNTIYF.

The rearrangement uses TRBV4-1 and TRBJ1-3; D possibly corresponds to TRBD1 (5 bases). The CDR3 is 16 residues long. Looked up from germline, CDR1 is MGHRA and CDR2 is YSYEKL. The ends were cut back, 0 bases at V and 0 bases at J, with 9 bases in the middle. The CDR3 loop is CASSQDSGYSGNTIYF. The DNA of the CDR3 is TGCGCCAGCAGCCAAGATTCAGGGTACTCTGGAAACACCATATATTTT.

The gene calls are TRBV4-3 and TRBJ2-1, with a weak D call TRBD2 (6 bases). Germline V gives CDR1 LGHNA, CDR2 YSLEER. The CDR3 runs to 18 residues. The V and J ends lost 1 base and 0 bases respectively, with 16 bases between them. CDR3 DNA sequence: TGCGCCAGCAGCCAAGCACCGCGGGGAGGTACCTCCTACAATGAGCAGTTCTTC. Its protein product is CASSQAPRGGTSYNEQFF.

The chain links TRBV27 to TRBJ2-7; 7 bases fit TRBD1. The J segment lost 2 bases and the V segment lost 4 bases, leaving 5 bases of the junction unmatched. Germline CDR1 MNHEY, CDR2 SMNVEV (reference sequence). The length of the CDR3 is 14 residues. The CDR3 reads CASSYGTDPYEQYF. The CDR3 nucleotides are TGTGCCAGCAGTTACGGGACAGATCCCTACGAGCAGTACTTC.

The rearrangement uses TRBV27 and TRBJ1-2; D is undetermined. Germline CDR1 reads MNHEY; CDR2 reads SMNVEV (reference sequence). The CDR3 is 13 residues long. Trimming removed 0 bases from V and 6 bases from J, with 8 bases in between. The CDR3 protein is CASSLSAGNGYTF. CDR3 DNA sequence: TGTGCCAGCAGTTTATCGGCCGGGAATGGCTACACCTTC.

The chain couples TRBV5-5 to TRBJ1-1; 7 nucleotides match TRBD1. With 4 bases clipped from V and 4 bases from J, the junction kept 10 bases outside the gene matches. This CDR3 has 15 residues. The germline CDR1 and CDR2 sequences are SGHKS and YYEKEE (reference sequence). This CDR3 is CASSLFPGGGTEAFF. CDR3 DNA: TGTGCCAGCAGCCTTTTCCCAGGGGGAGGCACTGAAGCTTTCTTT.